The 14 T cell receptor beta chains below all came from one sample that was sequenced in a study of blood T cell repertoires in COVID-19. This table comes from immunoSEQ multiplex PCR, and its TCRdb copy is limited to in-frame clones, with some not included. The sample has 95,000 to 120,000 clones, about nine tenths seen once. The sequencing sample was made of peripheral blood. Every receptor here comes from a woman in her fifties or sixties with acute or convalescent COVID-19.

CDR3 coding DNA: TGTGCCAGTAGTATAGATCCGGCGGCCCTCTATGGCTACACCTTC. This encodes CASSIDPAALYGYTF. V and J are TRBV19 and TRBJ1-2; no clear D. The CDR3 runs 15 residues. Germline V lookup: CDR1 LNHDA, CDR2 SQIVND (reference sequence). V was trimmed by 0 bases and J by 4 bases, leaving 12 bases between them.

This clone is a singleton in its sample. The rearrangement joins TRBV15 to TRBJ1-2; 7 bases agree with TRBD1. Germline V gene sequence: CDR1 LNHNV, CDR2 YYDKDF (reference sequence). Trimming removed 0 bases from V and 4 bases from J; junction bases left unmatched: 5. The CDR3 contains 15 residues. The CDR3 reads CATSREKTGVYGYTF. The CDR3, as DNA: TGTGCCACCAGCAGAGAGAAAACAGGGGTCTATGGCTACACCTTC.

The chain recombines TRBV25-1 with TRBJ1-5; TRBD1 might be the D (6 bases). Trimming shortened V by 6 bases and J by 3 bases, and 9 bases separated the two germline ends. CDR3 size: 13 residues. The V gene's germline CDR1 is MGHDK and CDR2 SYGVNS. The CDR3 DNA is TGTGCCAGCAGGGGACATAACAATCAGCCCCAGCATTTT. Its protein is CASRGHNNQPQHF.

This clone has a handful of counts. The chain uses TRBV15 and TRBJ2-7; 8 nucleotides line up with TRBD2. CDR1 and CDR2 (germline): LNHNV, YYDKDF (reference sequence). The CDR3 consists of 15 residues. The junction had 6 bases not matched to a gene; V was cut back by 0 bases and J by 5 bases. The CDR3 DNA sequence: TGTGCCACCAGCAGAGATCGGGGGGGGATCCACGAGCAGTACTTC. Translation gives CATSRDRGGIHEQYF. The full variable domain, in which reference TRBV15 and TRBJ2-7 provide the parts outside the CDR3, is DAMVIQNPRYQVTQFGKPVTLSCSQTLNHNVMYWYQQKSSQAPKLLFHYYDKDFNNEADTPDNFQSRRPNTSFCFLDIRSPGLGDTAMYLCATSRDRGGIHEQYFGPGTRLTVT.

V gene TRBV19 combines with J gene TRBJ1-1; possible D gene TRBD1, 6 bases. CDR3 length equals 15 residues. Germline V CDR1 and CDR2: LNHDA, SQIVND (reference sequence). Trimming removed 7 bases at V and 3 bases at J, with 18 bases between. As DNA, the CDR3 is TGTGCCAGTAACTTGGGGGCGGCGGTGGACACTGAAGCTTTCTTT. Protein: CASNLGAAVDTEAFF. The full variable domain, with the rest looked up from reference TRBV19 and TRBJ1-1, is DGGITQSPKYLFRKEGQNVTLSCEQNLNHDAMYWYRQDPGQGLRLIYYSQIVNDFQKGDIAEGYSVSREKKESFPLTVTSAQKNPTAFYLCASNLGAAVDTEAFFGQGTRLTVV.

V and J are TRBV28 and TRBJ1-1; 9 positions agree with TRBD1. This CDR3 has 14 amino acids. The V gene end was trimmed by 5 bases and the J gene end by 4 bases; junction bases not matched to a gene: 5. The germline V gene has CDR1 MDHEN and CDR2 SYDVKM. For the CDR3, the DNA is TGTGCCAGCAGTCGCATGACAGGGGGCACTGAAGCTTTCTTT. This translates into CASSRMTGGTEAFF.

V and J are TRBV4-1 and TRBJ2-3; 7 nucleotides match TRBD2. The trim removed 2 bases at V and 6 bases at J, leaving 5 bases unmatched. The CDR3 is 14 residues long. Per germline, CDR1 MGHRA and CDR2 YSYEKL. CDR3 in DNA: TGCGCCAGCAGCCAATCCCCCGGGGGGGATACGCAGTATTTT. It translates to CASSQSPGGDTQYF.

The CDR3 spells CASSLGEQTQYF. CDR3 DNA: TGCGCCAGCAGCTTGGGAGAGCAGACCCAGTACTTC. The rearrangement links TRBV5-1 to TRBJ2-5; D is ambiguous. The CDR3 contains 12 residues. V was trimmed by 0 bases and J by 6 bases, leaving 6 bases between them. The germline V gene encodes CDR1 SGHRS and CDR2 YFSETQ.

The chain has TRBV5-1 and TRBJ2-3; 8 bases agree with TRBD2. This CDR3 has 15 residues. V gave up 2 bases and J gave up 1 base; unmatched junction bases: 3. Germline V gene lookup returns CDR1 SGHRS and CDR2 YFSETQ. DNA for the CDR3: TGCGCCAGCAGCTTAATTAGCGGGGGCACAGATACGCAGTATTTT. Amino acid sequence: CASSLISGGTDTQYF. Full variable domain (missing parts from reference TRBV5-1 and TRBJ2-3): KAGVTQTPRYLIKTRGQQVTLSCSPISGHRSVSWYQQTPGQGLQFLFEYFSETQRNKGNFPGRFSGRQFSNSRSEMNVSTLELGDSALYLCASSLISGGTDTQYFGPGTRLTVL.

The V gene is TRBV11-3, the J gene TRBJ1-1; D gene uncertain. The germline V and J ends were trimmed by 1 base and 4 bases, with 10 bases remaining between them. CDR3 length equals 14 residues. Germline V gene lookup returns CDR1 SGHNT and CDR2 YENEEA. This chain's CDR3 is CASSLGGSSTEAFF. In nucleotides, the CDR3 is TGTGCCAGCAGCTTAGGCGGTAGTAGCACTGAAGCTTTCTTT.

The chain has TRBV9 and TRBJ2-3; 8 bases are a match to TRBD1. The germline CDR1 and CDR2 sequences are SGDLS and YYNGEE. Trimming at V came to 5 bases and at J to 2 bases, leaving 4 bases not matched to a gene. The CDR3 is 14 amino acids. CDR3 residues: CASSTGGTTDTQYF. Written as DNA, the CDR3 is TGTGCCAGCAGTACAGGGGGAACCACAGATACGCAGTATTTT.

CDR3 nucleotides: TGCAGCGTTCCCGGACAGGCCTATGGCTACACCTTC. Amino acid sequence: CSVPGQAYGYTF. This chain connects TRBV29-1 to TRBJ1-2; TRBD1 agrees at 7 bases. Per germline, CDR1 SQVTM and CDR2 ANQGSEA. Trimming took 5 bases from V and 4 from J; bases not matched to a gene: 4. The CDR3 sequence is 12 residues long.

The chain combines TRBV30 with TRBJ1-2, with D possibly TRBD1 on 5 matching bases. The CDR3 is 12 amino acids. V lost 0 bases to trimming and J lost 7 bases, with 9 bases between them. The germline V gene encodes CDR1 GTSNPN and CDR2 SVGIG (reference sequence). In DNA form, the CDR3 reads TGTGCCTGGAGTGTACCGGGGGTTGGCTACACCTTC. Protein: CAWSVPGVGYTF. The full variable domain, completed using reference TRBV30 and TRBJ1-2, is SQTIHQWPATLVQPVGSPLSLECTVEGTSNPNLYWYRQAAGRGLQLLFYSVGIGQISSEVPQNLSASRPQDRQFILSSKKLLLSDSGFYLCAWSVPGVGYTFGSGTRLTVV.

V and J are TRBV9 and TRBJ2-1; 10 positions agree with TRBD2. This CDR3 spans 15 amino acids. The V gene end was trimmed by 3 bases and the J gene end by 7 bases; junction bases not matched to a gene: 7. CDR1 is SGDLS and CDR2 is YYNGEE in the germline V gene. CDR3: CASSGTSGTGNEQFF. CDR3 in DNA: TGTGCCAGCAGCGGCACTAGCGGGACAGGTAATGAGCAGTTCTTC.